A selection of T cell receptor beta chains follows, all from one sample in a study of blood T cell repertoires in COVID-19. Only in-frame clones appear in the TCRdb table, and some are missing; sequencing was by immunoSEQ multiplex PCR. The sample contains about 120,000 clones, about 80% of which appear only once. Sequenced: peripheral blood. Receptor source: a woman between 50 and 59 years old with acute or convalescent COVID-19. The CDR3 runs from the conserved cysteine through the conserved F or W. A D gene is named only where the DNA matches it firmly. Expanded clones are given a class, and other clones once, few, many or no size at all.

D gene	V gene	clone size	J gene	CDR3 DNA	CDR3 protein
TRBD2	TRBV27	NA	TRBJ2-5	TGTGCCACCGAAGGAGCGGGAGGTGTGGAGACCCAGTACTTC	CATEGAGGVETQYF
NA	TRBV10-1	NA	TRBJ1-2	TGCGCCAGCAGTCCAGGGATGAGCCGGGGCTACACCTTC	CASSPGMSRGYTF
TRBD1	TRBV18	NA	TRBJ1-3	TGTGCCAGCTCCCCGACAGGGGATGGAAACACCATATATTTT	CASSPTGDGNTIYF
NA	TRBV7-3	NA	TRBJ2-3	TGTGCCAGCAGCTCGGACAGTAGCACAGATACGCAGTATTTT	CASSSDSSTDTQYF
NA	TRBV27	NA	TRBJ2-5	TGTGCCAGCAGTTTATCGAACAGTAGGGAGACCCAGTACTTC	CASSLSNSRETQYF
NA	TRBV6-6	NA	TRBJ1-4	TGTGCCAGCAACCTTGCGGGTGAAAAACTGTTTTTT	CASNLAGEKLFF
NA	TRBV25-1	NA	TRBJ2-1	TGTGCCAGCAGTGAATACGGACAGCCGTACAATGAGCAGTTCTTC	CASSEYGQPYNEQFF
NA	TRBV5-1	few	TRBJ1-4	TGCGCCAGCAGCTTGGCCTTACAGCTAAATGAAAAACTGTTTTTT	CASSLALQLNEKLFF
NA	TRBV5-4	NA	TRBJ1-2	TGTGCCAGCAGCTTGGGGAGGGTGGGAGCTAACTATGGCTACACCTTC	CASSLGRVGANYGYTF
TRBD2	TRBV5-1	NA	TRBJ2-5	TGCGCCAGCAGCGCACAACTAGCGGGGGGCGGGGAGACCCAGTACTTC	CASSAQLAGGGETQYF
TRBD1	TRBV2	NA	TRBJ1-5	TGTGCCAGCAGCGGACAGGGGTGGGACCAGCCCCAGCATTTT	CASSGQGWDQPQHF
TRBD2	TRBV7-6	NA	TRBJ2-2	TGTGCCAGCAGCTCGCGCCCCCGTACTAGCGGTGGGGCCGGGGAGCTGTTTTTT	CASSSRPRTSGGAGELFF
TRBD1	TRBV27	NA	TRBJ1-2	TGTGCCAGCAGTCCCCTCGGACAGGAGAGGTATGGCTACACCTTC	CASSPLGQERYGYTF
NA	TRBV24-1	NA	TRBJ1-5	TGTGCCACCAGTGATAGGACAACCGGCCAGCCCCAGCATTTT	CATSDRTTGQPQHF
NA	TRBV9	NA	TRBJ1-2	TGTGCCAGCAGCCCCCTCGGGTTACAATGGGGCTACACCTTC	CASSPLGLQWGYTF
TRBD1	TRBV30	NA	TRBJ1-5	TGTGCCTGGAGTTCGGACAGGGCTAGCAATCAGCCCCAGCATTTT	CAWSSDRASNQPQHF
TRBD1	TRBV5-3	NA	TRBJ1-5	TGTGCCAGAAGCATGACAGGGACGAGCAATCAGCCCCAGCATTTT	CARSMTGTSNQPQHF
NA	TRBV3-1/TRBV3-2	NA	TRBJ2-2	TGTGCCAGCAGAATCCGGGACTCGGATAACTCCGGGGAGCTGTTTTTT	CASRIRDSDNSGELFF
NA	TRBV18	NA	TRBJ2-3	TGTGCCAGCTCACCATACTCCCGGGGCACAGATACGCAGTATTTT	CASSPYSRGTDTQYF
NA	TRBV9	NA	TRBJ2-5	TGTGCCAGCAGCGGGGCCGGGGGGACCCAGTACTTC	CASSGAGGTQYF
TRBD2	TRBV19	NA	TRBJ2-1	TGTGCCAGTAGTGGCTGGACTAGCGGGTCCTACAATGAGCAGTTCTTC	CASSGWTSGSYNEQFF
TRBD2	TRBV5-4	NA	TRBJ2-1	TGTGCCAGCAGCCCCGGACTAGTCGCAGACAATGAGCAGTTCTTC	CASSPGLVADNEQFF